This TCR beta chain was recorded in a study of T cell responses to AZD1222 COVID-19 vaccine. Study at large: Recipients boosted at about 4 weeks or about 12 weeks are pooled.

Per the germline V gene, CDR1 is GTSNPN and CDR2 is SVGIG (reference sequence). V lost 0 bases, J lost 3 bases, and 9 bases lay in between. The length of the CDR3 is 13 residues. Only a few counts were recorded for this clone. Its matching antigen is unknown. Sequencing was performed with immunoSEQ multiplex PCR; in TCRdb, only in-frame clones are kept and a portion is missing. The sample records 70,000 to 90,000 clones, more than 75% being singletons. General study points: Donors were chiefly white British, with a greater number of females, and clonal diversity was perhaps underestimated. Once two AZD1222 doses were given, Spike-specific TCR breadth and depth went up.

The material was peripheral blood, obtained on day 0 of AZD1222 vaccination. This chain links TRBV30 with TRBJ2-7; D unresolved. The TCR sequence derives from an adult in good health. The CDR3 is CAWSVGNSYEQYF. CDR3 DNA sequence: TGTGCCTGGAGTGTGGGGAATAGCTACGAGCAGTACTTC.